One and the same sample provided the 21 T cell receptor beta chains below, sequenced in a study of blood T cell repertoires in COVID-19. Produced via immunoSEQ multiplex PCR; TCRdb's table is partial and in-frame only. The table has hundreds of thousands of clones, about four fifths seen once; the top ten hold 7.5%. Sequenced: peripheral blood. Source of these receptors: a woman older than 75 with COVID-19, enrolled during active disease.

The chain employs TRBV5-4 and TRBJ2-2; TRBD2 is a possible D gene (5 bases). The ends were cut back, 2 bases at V and 2 bases at J, with 10 bases in the middle. CDR1 SGHNT and CDR2 YYREEE come from the germline V gene (reference sequence). This CDR3 is 15 amino acids long. CDR3 nucleotide sequence: TGTGCCAGCAGCTTCGGACTTACCAACACCGGGGAGCTGTTTTTT. Its translation is CASSFGLTNTGELFF. Drawing the rest from reference TRBV5-4 and TRBJ2-2, the complete variable domain is ETGVTQSPTHLIKTRGQQVTLRCSSQSGHNTVSWYQQALGQGPQFIFQYYREEENGRGNFPPRFSGLQFPNYSSELNVNALELDDSALYLCASSFGLTNTGELFFGEGSRLTVL.

A few counts support this clone. V is TRBV24-1 and J is TRBJ1-2; D gene uncertain. V was cut by 2 bases and J by 7 bases, with 13 bases left in between. Germline V CDR1 and CDR2: KGHDR, SFDVKD. The CDR3 consists of 14 residues. The CDR3 region is CATSDSSGSVGYTF. The CDR3 DNA sequence: TGTGCCACCAGTGATTCCTCGGGTTCGGTTGGCTACACCTTC.

The rearrangement uses TRBV6-5 and TRBJ1-4, with D unresolved. With 6 bases removed from V and 7 bases from J, the gap between germline ends came to 12 bases. CDR1 MNHEY and CDR2 SVGAGI come from the germline V gene. This CDR3 has 13 amino acids. CDR3 loop: CASRRKSGEKLFF. The CDR3 region has the DNA TGTGCCAGCAGGAGGAAGTCCGGTGAAAAACTGTTTTTT.

CDR3: CASSPGQASFYGYTF. The CDR3 region has the DNA TGTGCCAGCAGCCCGGGACAGGCTTCCTTCTATGGCTACACCTTC. The chain is built from TRBV7-9 and TRBJ1-2, with 8 bases fitting TRBD1. The CDR3 is 15 amino acids. Per the germline V gene, CDR1 is SEHNR and CDR2 is FQNEAQ (reference sequence). The J segment lost 4 bases and the V segment lost 5 bases, leaving 9 bases of the junction unmatched.

This chain uses TRBV5-6 with TRBJ2-1, with 8 bases matching TRBD2. This CDR3 spans 15 amino acids. Germline CDR1 SGHDT, CDR2 YYEEEE. The ends lost 2 bases at V and 5 bases at J; junction bases unmatched: 6. The CDR3 sequence: CASSFTGTRNNEQFF. The CDR3 DNA reads as TGTGCCAGCAGCTTTACCGGGACTAGAAACAATGAGCAGTTCTTC.

V usage is TRBV28 and J usage is TRBJ1-1; TRBD1 aligns across 7 bases. The CDR3 totals 13 residues. J gave up 7 bases and V 10 bases, and 12 bases lay outside the gene matches. Germline CDR1 is MDHEN and CDR2 is SYDVKM. The CDR3 sequence is CATIRDRTSEAFF. CDR3 DNA: TGTGCCACCATCCGGGACAGAACGAGTGAAGCTTTCTTT.

This clone was seen once. The chain couples TRBV30 to TRBJ1-3, with D perhaps TRBD1 (6 bases). This CDR3 contains 15 residues. V lost 4 bases to trimming and J lost 0 bases, with 13 bases between them. The V gene's germline CDR1 is GTSNPN and CDR2 SVGIG (reference sequence). The CDR3 DNA is TGTGCCTGGAAGACAGGACTCAACTCTGGAAACACCATATATTTT. Its translation: CAWKTGLNSGNTIYF. Supplemented by reference TRBV30 and TRBJ1-3, the full variable domain reads SQTIHQWPATLVQPVGSPLSLECTVEGTSNPNLYWYRQAAGRGLQLLFYSVGIGQISSEVPQNLSASRPQDRQFILSSKKLLLSDSGFYLCAWKTGLNSGNTIYFGEGSWLTVV.

The gene calls are TRBV12-3 or TRBV12-4 and TRBJ2-7, with 8 bases aligning to TRBD1. The CDR3 extends over 12 amino acids. With V trimmed by 6 bases and J by 5 bases, 3 bases remained unmatched. The CDR3 DNA reads as TGTGCCAGCAGCATGACAGGGGACGAGCAGTACTTC. Protein sequence: CASSMTGDEQYF.

This chain links TRBV30 with TRBJ2-2; 8 positions match TRBD2. CDR1 is GTSNPN, CDR2 SVGIG, per germline (reference sequence). J lost 5 bases, V lost 7 bases, and 12 bases had no gene match. This CDR3 contains 15 residues. The CDR3 DNA follows: TGTGCCTACTTTCACCCCGGGACTAGAACCGGGGAGCTGTTTTTT. Protein sequence: CAYFHPGTRTGELFF.

The V gene is TRBV6-1, the J gene TRBJ1-2; 7 nucleotides line up with TRBD1. The V and J ends lost 3 bases and 4 bases, in that order; junction bases with no gene match: 11. This CDR3 is 16 amino acids long. The V gene's germline CDR1 is MNHNS and CDR2 SASEGT. In DNA form, the CDR3 reads TGTGCCAGCAGTGATTCACCGGGACAGTACAGCTATGGCTACACCTTC. Amino acids: CASSDSPGQYSYGYTF.

This clone was observed once. The genes are TRBV11-3 and TRBJ2-1, with a weak D call TRBD2 (5 bases). The V end lost 2 bases, the J end lost 8 bases, and 13 bases lay between the germline ends. This CDR3 comprises 14 residues. The germline V gene has CDR1 SGHNT and CDR2 YENEEA. The CDR3 DNA sequence: TGTGCCAGCAGCTTATATTCTAGCTCCGATGAGCAGTTCTTC. This gives the protein CASSLYSSSDEQFF.

The chain combines TRBV28 with TRBJ2-7; 8 nucleotides match TRBD2. The CDR3 runs 15 residues. Germline V lookup: CDR1 MDHEN, CDR2 SYDVKM. After removal of 8 bases from V and 6 bases from J, the junction contained 15 bases not matched to a gene. The CDR3, as DNA: TGTGCCAGCTCCTCGCCAGGTCTAGCGGGTACCGAGCAGTACTTC. It is translated as CASSSPGLAGTEQYF. The full variable domain, with the rest looked up from reference TRBV28 and TRBJ2-7, is DVKVTQSSRYLVKRTGEKVFLECVQDMDHENMFWYRQDPGLGLRLIYFSYDVKMKEKGDIPEGYSVSREKKERFSLILESASTNQTSMYLCASSSPGLAGTEQYFGPGTRLTVT.

This clone has more than one count but fewer than ten. The chain links TRBV25-1 to TRBJ2-5; no firm D call. The V and J ends lost 3 bases and 7 bases respectively, with 12 bases between them. The CDR3 sequence is 13 residues long. Germline CDR1 and CDR2: MGHDK and SYGVNS. The CDR3 nucleotides read TGTGCCAGCAGTGAGGGTCTAGTAGGGACCCAGTACTTC. It yields the protein CASSEGLVGTQYF.

The chain links TRBV7-2 to TRBJ1-5; D is ambiguous. CDR1 and CDR2 from the germline V gene are SGHTA and FQGNSA. The germline V and J ends were trimmed by 0 bases and 3 bases, with 9 bases remaining between them. This CDR3 is built from 15 residues. The CDR3 DNA is TGTGCCAGCAGCTTAGCAGTCAGGTACAATCAGCCCCAGCATTTT. Translation: CASSLAVRYNQPQHF.

CDR3 DNA sequence: TGTGCCAGCAGCTTAGCGGTAGGGGTCACTGAAGCTTTCTTT. Translation gives CASSLAVGVTEAFF. This chain uses TRBV7-2 with TRBJ1-1, with D possibly TRBD1 on 5 matching bases. The CDR3 extends over 14 amino acids. Trimming removed 0 bases from V and 4 bases from J, with 9 bases in between. Germline V CDR1 and CDR2: SGHTA, FQGNSA.

V is TRBV2 and J is TRBJ2-3, with 7 bases fitting TRBD1. Germline V gene sequence: CDR1 SNHLY, CDR2 FYNNEI. This CDR3 has 15 residues. Trimming at V came to 5 bases and at J to 2 bases, leaving 7 bases not matched to a gene. The CDR3 region is CASSLQGLPTDTQYF. In DNA, the CDR3 is TGTGCCAGCAGTCTACAGGGGTTACCCACAGATACGCAGTATTTT. The full variable domain, rest sourced from reference TRBV2 and TRBJ2-3, is EPEVTQTPSHQVTQMGQEVILRCVPISNHLYFYWYRQILGQKVEFLVSFYNNEISEKSEIFDDQFSVERPDGSNFTLKIRSTKLEDSAMYFCASSLQGLPTDTQYFGPGTRLTVL.

The chain uses TRBV5-1 and TRBJ2-1, with TRBD2 matching 7 bases. The CDR3 has 16 amino acids. Germline V gene lookup returns CDR1 SGHRS and CDR2 YFSETQ. Germline trimming cut 0 bases from V and 0 bases from J; bases unmatched to any gene: 3. CDR3 sequence (DNA): TGCGCCAGCAGCTTGGAGCGGGGTAGCTCCTACAATGAGCAGTTCTTC. Amino acid sequence: CASSLERGSSYNEQFF. The complete variable domain, with remaining parts taken from reference TRBV5-1 and TRBJ2-1, reads KAGVTQTPRYLIKTRGQQVTLSCSPISGHRSVSWYQQTPGQGLQFLFEYFSETQRNKGNFPGRFSGRQFSNSRSEMNVSTLELGDSALYLCASSLERGSSYNEQFFGPGTRLTVL.

The J gene is TRBJ2-1, the V gene TRBV7-3; possible D gene TRBD2, 5 bases. Germline V gene sequence: CDR1 SGHTA, CDR2 FQGTGA. The CDR3 has 14 residues. V shed 3 bases and J shed 7 bases, with 13 bases lying between them. As DNA, the CDR3 is TGTGCCAGCAGCTTCTTTGGAGGCTCAAATGAGCAGTTCTTC. It codes for CASSFFGGSNEQFF.

This clone was seen just once. The chain combines TRBV2 with TRBJ2-5; D is unresolved. CDR3 length: 15 amino acids. Germline CDR1 and CDR2: SNHLY and FYNNEI. Trimming shortened V by 3 bases and J by 1 base, and 12 bases separated the two germline ends. The chain's CDR3 is CASSDSYLTQETQYF. The CDR3 bases are TGTGCCAGCAGTGACTCCTATCTAACCCAAGAGACCCAGTACTTC.

The chain links TRBV30 to TRBJ1-3, with D possibly being TRBD1 (5 bases). Deletions cut 5 bases from V and 2 bases from J, with 7 bases between. The germline CDR1 and CDR2 sequences are GTSNPN and SVGIG (reference sequence). This CDR3 is 12 amino acids long. CDR3 in DNA: TGTGCCTGGGGGACTACTGGAAACACCATATATTTT. Translated: CAWGTTGNTIYF.

The chain couples TRBV6-2 or TRBV6-3 to TRBJ2-1; D perhaps matches TRBD2 (5 bases). The germline CDR1 and CDR2 sequences are MNHEY and SVGEGT. The CDR3 runs to 15 residues. Trimming took 2 bases from V and 10 from J, leaving 18 bases between them. Here the CDR3 DNA reads TGTGCCAGCAGTTACGACCGGGGTGGTGTCGGAGAGCAGTTCTTC. Translating it yields CASSYDRGGVGEQFF.